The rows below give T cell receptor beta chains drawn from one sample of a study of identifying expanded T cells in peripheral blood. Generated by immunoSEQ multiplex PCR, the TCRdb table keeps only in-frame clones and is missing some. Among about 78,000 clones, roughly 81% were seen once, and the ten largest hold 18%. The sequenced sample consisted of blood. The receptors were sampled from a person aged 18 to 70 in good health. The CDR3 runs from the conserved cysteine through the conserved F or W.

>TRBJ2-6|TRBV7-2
CASSFKVAGASGANVLTF
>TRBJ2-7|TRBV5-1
CASSLSAGLPSYEQYF
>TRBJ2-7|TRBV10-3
CAISTKTGAGEYEQYF
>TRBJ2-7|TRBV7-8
CASSLELAGAPPFEQYF
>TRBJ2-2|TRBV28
CASSLWGRNTGELFF
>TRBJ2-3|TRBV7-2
CASSLGWGGDTQYF
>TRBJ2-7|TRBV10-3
CAIRAEPSSYEQYF
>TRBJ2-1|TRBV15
CATSRTSTVGHEQFF
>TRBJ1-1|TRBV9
CASSAANQFTEAFF
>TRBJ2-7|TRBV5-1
CASSVGTAPYEQYF
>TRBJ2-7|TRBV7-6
CASSETSGYEQYF
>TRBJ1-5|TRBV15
CATSRDHQPQHF
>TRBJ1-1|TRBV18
CASSPPERNTEAFF
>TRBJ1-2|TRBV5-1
CASSQPAGTYTF
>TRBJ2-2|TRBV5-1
CASSLGLGNTGELFF
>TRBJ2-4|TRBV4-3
CASSQDTQGGIQYF
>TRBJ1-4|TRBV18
CASPADRVMKKLFF
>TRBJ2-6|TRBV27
CASSPLAGGTSGANVLTF
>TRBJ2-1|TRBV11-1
CASSDAGQQYNEQFF
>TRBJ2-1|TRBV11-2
CASSSPQQGEYFF
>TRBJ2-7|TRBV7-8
CASSATFGEGYEQYF
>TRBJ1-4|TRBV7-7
CASSLGTNSNEKLFF
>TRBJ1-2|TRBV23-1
CASSQPPGVRYGYTF
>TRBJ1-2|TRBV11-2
CASSVGTGGYYGYTF
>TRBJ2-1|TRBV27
CASSSGRARNEQFF
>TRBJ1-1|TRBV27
CASSLLTGLNTEAFF
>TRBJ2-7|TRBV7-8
CASSYPIGREGLRSGEQYF
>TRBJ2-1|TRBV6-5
CASRWGLVNEQFF
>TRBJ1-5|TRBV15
CATSREAGTGQPQHF
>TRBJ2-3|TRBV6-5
CASSSRTSGYTDTQYF
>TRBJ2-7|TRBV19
CASSTTKRGSSYEQYF
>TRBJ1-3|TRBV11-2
CASSSQQGGSGNTIYF
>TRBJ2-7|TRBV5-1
CASSTAYEQYF
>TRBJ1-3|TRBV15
CATSFQITSGNTIYF
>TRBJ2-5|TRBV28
CASSAIQGAQETQYF
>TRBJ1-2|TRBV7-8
CASSLGVRGDGYTF
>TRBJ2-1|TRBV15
CATRDTGGFLNNEQFF
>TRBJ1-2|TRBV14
CASSQDLVTGGRGYTF
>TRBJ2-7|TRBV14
CASSPQQGGPQQYF
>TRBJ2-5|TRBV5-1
CASSPGTSGKGETQYF
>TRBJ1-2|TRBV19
CASKPASKLYGYTF
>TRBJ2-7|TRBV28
CASSPPGFGTGSGEQYF
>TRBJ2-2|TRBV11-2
CASSRLAGARTGELFF
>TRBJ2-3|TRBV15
CATSRAGARTDTQYF
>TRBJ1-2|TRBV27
CASSPQGRNYGYTF
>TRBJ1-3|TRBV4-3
CASSQTGGLSGNTIYF
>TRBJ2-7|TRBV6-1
CASSEESRGLTYEQYF
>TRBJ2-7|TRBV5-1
CASSLRPSTSQASYEQYF
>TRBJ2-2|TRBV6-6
CASSYGAGELFF
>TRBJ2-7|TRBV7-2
CASSGQGWKNEQYF
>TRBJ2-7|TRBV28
CASSLSALSYEQYF